The rows below give T cell receptor beta chains drawn from one sample of a study of CD8 T cells in Susac syndrome. Via MiXCR, TCRdb re-called the immunoSEQ multiplex PCR reads, giving one row per CDR3 protein. Altogether 100,000 to 150,000 distinct CDR3 sequences are present, around 94% being singletons, with the ten largest covering over 0.07%. The sample consisted of CD4+ T cells from PBMCs. The origin of the receptors is a human donor in good health. The conserved cysteine and the conserved F or W are not part of the CDR3 here.

TRBV3-1	TRBJ1-1	ASRPQGQGTEAF
TRBV28	TRBJ1-1	ASLTLNTEAF
TRBV7-8	TRBJ1-5	ASSPSRGWDQPQH
TRBV7-9	TRBJ1-3	ASSSTKGGNTIY
TRBV12-3/TRBV12-4	TRBJ1-2	ASSSEKDGYGYT
TRBV5-1	TRBJ1-1	ASSLVGQGNTEAF
TRBV19	TRBJ1-1	ASSMNSRFTEAF
TRBV27	TRBJ1-5	ASSFGDQPQH
TRBV6-2/TRBV6-3	TRBJ2-2	ASSYSGGLGGELF
TRBV20-1	TRBJ1-1	SSQGNTEAF
TRBV4-2	TRBJ1-5	ASSHLDRSQPQH
TRBV29-1	TRBJ2-1	SVDSSGSYNEQF
TRBV29-1	TRBJ1-1	SARTSGTEAF
TRBV11-2	TRBJ2-1	ASSRGLAGSYNEQF